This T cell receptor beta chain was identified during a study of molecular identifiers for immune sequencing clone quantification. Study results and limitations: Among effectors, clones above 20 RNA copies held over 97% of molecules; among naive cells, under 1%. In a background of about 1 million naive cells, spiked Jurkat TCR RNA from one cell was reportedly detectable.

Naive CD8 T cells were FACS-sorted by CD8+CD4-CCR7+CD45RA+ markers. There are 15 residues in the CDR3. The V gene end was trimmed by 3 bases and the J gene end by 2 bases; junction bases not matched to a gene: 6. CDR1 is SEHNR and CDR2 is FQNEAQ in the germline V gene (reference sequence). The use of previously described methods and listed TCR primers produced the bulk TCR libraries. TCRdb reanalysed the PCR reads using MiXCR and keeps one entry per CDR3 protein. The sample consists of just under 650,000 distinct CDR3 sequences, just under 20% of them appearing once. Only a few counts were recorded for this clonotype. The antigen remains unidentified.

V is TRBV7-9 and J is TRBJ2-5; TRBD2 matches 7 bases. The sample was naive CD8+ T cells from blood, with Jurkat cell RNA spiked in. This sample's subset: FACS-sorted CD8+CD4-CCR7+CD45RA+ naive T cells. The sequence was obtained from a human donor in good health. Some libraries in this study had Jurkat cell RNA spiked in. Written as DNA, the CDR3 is TGTGCCAGCAGCTTGGGGAGGGGCACGCAAGAGACCCAGTACTTC. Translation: CASSLGRGTQETQYF.